This T cell receptor beta chain stems from a study of cytotoxic CD8 clonotypes in ibrutinib-treated CLL. Germline loops: CDR1 SGHDT, CDR2 YYEEEE. V was trimmed by 4 bases and J by 5 bases, leaving 16 bases between them. The CDR3 has 14 amino acids. Measured with immunoSEQ multiplex PCR; TCRdb has only the in-frame clones, and not every one. The data contain about 160,000 clones, 88% of them singletons. The clonotype comes from a human donor with chronic lymphocytic leukemia. This chain uses TRBV5-6 with TRBJ2-7; unclear D gene. Sequenced here: PBMCs, sampled at disease progression, from a patient treated with ibrutinib. The CDR3 nucleotides are TGTGCCAGCAGCCTAACCCCCTCCGGTGACGAGCAGTACTTC. Amino acids: CASSLTPSGDEQYF.